One and the same sample provided the 23 T cell receptor beta chains below, sequenced in a study of cytomegalovirus exposure and HLA in healthy donors. The primer mix had 60 Vbeta and 13 Jbeta primers. TCRdb's copy holds only in-frame clones and misses some; the assay was immunoSEQ multiplex PCR. The top ten clones hold approximately 9.6% of a sample with under 150,000 clones, about four fifths of them seen once. Sequenced input: PBMCs. The receptors derive from a woman between 50 and 59 years old in good health and CMV-seropositive.

V gene TRBV15 combines with J gene TRBJ2-5; D not resolved. The DNA end lines up better with TRBJ2-7; the J call may be wrong. This CDR3 region has 13 residues. Looked up from germline, CDR1 is LNHNV and CDR2 is YYDKDF (reference sequence). In DNA, the CDR3 is TGTGCCACCAGCAGAGATAGCTACTACGAGCAGTACTTC. This gives the protein CATSRDSYYEQYF.

This clone came up a few times. V usage is TRBV27 and J usage is TRBJ2-5, with TRBD1 matching over 10 bases. The end of the DNA is better explained by TRBJ2-7, so the J call may be wrong. This CDR3 is built from 13 residues. Germline V gives CDR1 MNHEY, CDR2 SMNVEV (reference sequence). The CDR3 sequence is CASSWDRGYEQYF. In DNA form, the CDR3 reads TGTGCCAGCAGTTGGGACAGGGGCTACGAGCAGTACTTC.

The J gene is TRBJ1-2, the V gene TRBV7-9; D is possibly TRBD1 (6 bases). Germline CDR1 SEHNR, CDR2 FQNEAQ (reference sequence). The CDR3 is 15 amino acids. V lost 4 bases, J lost 8 bases, and 20 bases lay in between. The CDR3: CASSYQNWAGAGYTF. The CDR3 region has the DNA TGTGCCAGCAGCTACCAAAACTGGGCGGGGGCAGGCTACACCTTC.

The chain links TRBV30 to TRBJ2-2; 7 bases are shared with TRBD2. The CDR3 extends over 14 amino acids. Germline V gene data show CDR1 as GTSNPN and CDR2 as SVGIG (reference sequence). The CDR3 loop reads CSGTSEDLTGELFF. The CDR3 DNA reads TGTTCCGGCACTAGCGAAGACCTCACGGGGGAGCTGTTTTTT.

The V call is TRBV27, the J call TRBJ1-1, with D hard to call. Trimming pared 7 bases from V and 1 base from J, leaving 13 bases between. The CDR3 totals 14 residues. Germline lookup yields CDR1 MNHEY and CDR2 SMNVEV (reference sequence). The CDR3 spells CASKLAGANTEAFF. In DNA, the CDR3 is TGTGCCAGCAAGTTGGCGGGAGCGAACACTGAAGCTTTCTTT.

The chain joins TRBV2 to TRBJ2-7; TRBD1 matches at 7 bases. After removal of 5 bases from V and 9 bases from J, the junction contained 7 bases not matched to a gene. CDR1 and CDR2 from the germline V gene are SNHLY and FYNNEI. The CDR3 extends over 12 amino acids. The DNA for the CDR3 is TGTGCCAGCAGTCAGACAGGGAGCGGGCAGTACTTC. It codes for CASSQTGSGQYF. Combining the CDR3 with reference TRBV2 and TRBJ2-7 gives the whole variable domain EPEVTQTPSHQVTQMGQEVILRCVPISNHLYFYWYRQILGQKVEFLVSFYNNEISEKSEIFDDQFSVERPDGSNFTLKIRSTKLEDSAMYFCASSQTGSGQYFGPGTRLTVT.

CDR3 sequence reads: CASSLGAGNNSPLHF. CDR3 bases: TGCGCCAGCAGCTTGGGGGCAGGGAATAATTCACCCCTCCACTTT. The chain couples TRBV5-1 to TRBJ1-6; D perhaps matches TRBD1 (5 bases). The V gene's germline CDR1 is SGHRS and CDR2 YFSETQ. V was cut by 0 bases and J by 5 bases, with 9 bases left in between. The CDR3 is 15 residues long.

The chain recombines TRBV4-3 with TRBJ1-2, with D possibly matching TRBD1 (5 bases). The CDR3 runs to 13 residues. V shed 0 bases and J shed 4 bases, with 6 bases lying between them. Germline V gene sequence: CDR1 LGHNA, CDR2 YSLEER. The CDR3 nucleotides read TGCGCCAGCAGCCAAGATACAGGCTATGGCTACACCTTC. Amino acid sequence: CASSQDTGYGYTF.

This clone was seen a handful of times. Other DNA sequences from this sample encode an identical CDR3 as well. The gene calls are TRBV19 and TRBJ1-1; D ambiguous. Deletions cut 3 bases from V and 4 bases from J, with 9 bases between. The germline gives CDR1 LNHDA, CDR2 SQIVND (reference sequence). CDR3 length equals 13 residues. CDR3 loop: CASSMREGTEAFF. The DNA of the CDR3 is TGTGCCAGTAGTATGCGGGAAGGCACTGAAGCTTTCTTT.

The genes are TRBV5-4 and TRBJ2-5; 12 bases align to TRBD2. After removal of 0 bases from V and 5 bases from J, the junction contained 5 bases not matched to a gene. From germline, CDR1 is SGHNT and CDR2 YYREEE (reference sequence). The CDR3 runs 16 residues. In DNA form, the CDR3 reads TGTGCCAGCAGCTTGGCTAGCGGGGGGGCCTCGGAGACCCAGTACTTC. As protein: CASSLASGGASETQYF.

This chain links TRBV2 with TRBJ2-7, with 9 nucleotides matching TRBD2. The CDR3 loop spans 15 amino acids. V lost 3 bases, J lost 2 bases, and 5 bases stayed unmatched. The germline CDR1 and CDR2 sequences are SNHLY and FYNNEI. DNA for the CDR3: TGTGCCAGCAGTGACCCGACTAGCGGACCCTACGAGCAGTACTTC. It translates to CASSDPTSGPYEQYF. Filled out from reference TRBV2 and TRBJ2-7, the complete variable domain reads EPEVTQTPSHQVTQMGQEVILRCVPISNHLYFYWYRQILGQKVEFLVSFYNNEISEKSEIFDDQFSVERPDGSNFTLKIRSTKLEDSAMYFCASSDPTSGPYEQYFGPGTRLTVT.

The chain is built from TRBV2 and TRBJ1-5; 8 positions match TRBD1. CDR1 and CDR2 (germline): SNHLY, FYNNEI. The V and J ends lost 9 bases and 2 bases, in that order; junction bases with no gene match: 6. The CDR3 sequence is 14 residues long. CDR3 in amino acids: CASRQGSGNQPQHF. In DNA form, the CDR3 reads TGTGCCAGTAGACAGGGGAGCGGCAATCAGCCCCAGCATTTT.

This clone was seen a few times. V and J are TRBV27 and TRBJ2-7, with D possibly TRBD1 on 6 matching bases. Trimming stripped 8 bases from V and 3 bases from J, with 11 bases between. CDR1 and CDR2 (germline): MNHEY, SMNVEV (reference sequence). The CDR3 loop spans 12 amino acids. The CDR3 DNA reads TGTGCCAGCGGACCACAGGGCTACGAGCAGTACTTC. It encodes CASGPQGYEQYF.

This chain links TRBV6-4 with TRBJ1-4; a weak D match, TRBD1 (5 bases). The ends were cut back, 6 bases at V and 3 bases at J, with 11 bases in the middle. Germline V gene sequence: CDR1 MRHNA, CDR2 SNTAGT. This CDR3 comprises 14 residues. The CDR3 loop reads CASRGGRANEKLFF. The CDR3 DNA follows: TGTGCCAGCAGGGGGGGTCGGGCTAATGAAAAACTGTTTTTT.

The chain employs TRBV5-1 and TRBJ1-2, with 9 bases that match TRBD1. J lost 0 bases, V lost 4 bases, and 7 bases had no gene match. This CDR3 is built from 16 residues. Looked up from germline, CDR1 is SGHRS and CDR2 is YFSETQ. The CDR3 loop is CASSPTGTGTNYGYTF. The CDR3 bases are TGCGCCAGCAGCCCGACCGGGACAGGGACTAACTATGGCTACACCTTC.

The chain carries TRBV6-5 and TRBJ1-1; tentative D call: TRBD1 (5 bases). The germline gives CDR1 MNHEY, CDR2 SVGAGI. The CDR3 loop spans 13 amino acids. The V and J ends lost 6 bases and 4 bases respectively, with 12 bases between them. The CDR3 coding sequence is TGTGCCAGCAGGGGACTTCGGCGCACTGAAGCTTTCTTT. It encodes CASRGLRRTEAFF.

The chain uses TRBV7-9 and TRBJ2-1, with D possibly matching TRBD2 (6 bases). Germline V gives CDR1 SEHNR, CDR2 FQNEAQ (reference sequence). Trimming removed 5 bases from V and 2 bases from J, with 19 bases in between. This CDR3 comprises 17 residues. The CDR3, as DNA: TGTGCCAGCAGCCCCAAAATCCTGGGAGGCGCCTACAATGAGCAGTTCTTC. It encodes CASSPKILGGAYNEQFF.

This rearrangement joins TRBV19 to TRBJ2-1; 8 nucleotides agree with TRBD2. The germline V gene encodes CDR1 LNHDA and CDR2 SQIVND (reference sequence). CDR3 size: 16 residues. Unmatched junction bases numbered 12, after V lost 7 bases and J lost 4 bases. CDR3 DNA: TGTGCCAGTAACCTCTTGGGACTAGTCGGATACAATGAGCAGTTCTTC. This encodes CASNLLGLVGYNEQFF.

The chain employs TRBV6-6 and TRBJ1-2; TRBD1 aligns across 7 bases. Trimming removed 5 bases from V and 2 bases from J; junction bases left unmatched: 2. The CDR3 extends over 13 amino acids. The germline V gene encodes CDR1 MNHNY and CDR2 SVGAGI (reference sequence). The DNA of the CDR3 is TGTGCCAGCAGTCCGGACAGGAACTATGGCTACACCTTC. Translation gives CASSPDRNYGYTF.

This clone has only a few counts. The J gene is TRBJ2-7, the V gene TRBV4-3; 8 bases agree with TRBD2. Germline CDR1 is LGHNA and CDR2 is YSLEER. The CDR3 extends over 17 amino acids. The ends lost 1 base at V and 1 base at J; junction bases unmatched: 9. CDR3 in amino acids: CASSQGGSLAGSYEQYF. DNA of the CDR3: TGCGCCAGCAGCCAAGGAGGGTCGTTAGCGGGGTCCTACGAGCAGTACTTC.

The chain links TRBV7-5 to TRBJ1-4. TRBV7-5 is flagged as a pseudogene. The CDR3 covers 16 residues. CDR3 coding DNA: TGTGCCAGAAGCCATCAATTGGCGGAACCTCAGGAAAAACTGTTTTTT. Translated, it gives CARSHQLAEPQEKLFF.

This chain connects TRBV18 to TRBJ2-7; 7 nucleotides match TRBD1. The CDR3 has 14 amino acids. CDR1 is KGHSH, CDR2 LQKENI, per germline. Losses at the gene ends were 4 bases for V and 6 bases for J; bases not matched to a gene: 9. This CDR3 reads CASSLRDSPSEQYF. As DNA, the CDR3 is TGTGCCAGCTCACTCCGGGACAGCCCCAGCGAGCAGTACTTC.

V gene TRBV6-5 combines with J gene TRBJ1-1; 7 nucleotides line up with TRBD1. This CDR3 comprises 15 residues. In germline, CDR1 is MNHEY, CDR2 SVGAGI. V was pared by 2 bases and J by 8 bases, with 11 bases of the junction left unmatched. The DNA of the CDR3 is TGTGCCAGCAGTTACACGGGACAGAGAATAAGGGAAGCTTTCTTT. Its protein is CASSYTGQRIREAFF.